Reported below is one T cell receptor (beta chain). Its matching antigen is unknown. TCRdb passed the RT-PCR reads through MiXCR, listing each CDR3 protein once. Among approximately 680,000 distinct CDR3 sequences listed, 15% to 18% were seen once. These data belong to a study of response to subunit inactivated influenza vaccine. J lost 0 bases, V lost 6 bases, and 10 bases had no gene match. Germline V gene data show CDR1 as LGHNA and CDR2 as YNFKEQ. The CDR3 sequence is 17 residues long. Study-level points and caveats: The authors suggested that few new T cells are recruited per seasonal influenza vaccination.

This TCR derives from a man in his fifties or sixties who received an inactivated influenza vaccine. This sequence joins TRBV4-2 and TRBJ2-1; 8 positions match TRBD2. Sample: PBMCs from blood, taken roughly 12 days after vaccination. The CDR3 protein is CASSAWAGGASYNEQFF. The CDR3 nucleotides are TGTGCCAGCAGTGCATGGGCGGGGGGAGCCTCCTACAATGAGCAGTTCTTC.